This T cell receptor (beta chain) was recovered during a study of blood T cell repertoires in COVID-19. Study-level background: The origin of the acute and convalescent COVID-19 samples was the United States, Italy and Spain. PBMCs, B-cell-depleted T cells, or T cells provided the cDNA or gDNA that made up the material.

The germline V gene has CDR1 MNHEY and CDR2 SMNVEV (reference sequence). The CDR3 has 13 residues. Trimming took 5 bases from V and 10 from J, leaving 15 bases between them. Authors' methods: Nucleated cell number was recorded as an estimate derived from reference gene primer amplification. The data were produced by immunoSEQ multiplex PCR, yet TCRdb's version contains in-frame clones alone and is incomplete. That table is the source of V, J and clone size, and D and trimming were worked out from the DNA. In the table there are some 180,000 clones, more than 75% of which are singletons. V gene TRBV27 combines with J gene TRBJ2-1, with D perhaps matching TRBD2 (5 bases). Source material: peripheral blood. The TCR originated in a man aged 35-49 years with active or convalescent COVID-19. CDR3 residues: CASSNYLTGEQFF. As DNA, the CDR3 is TGTGCCAGCAGTAACTACCTCACGGGAGAGCAGTTCTTC.